The 6 T cell receptor beta chains listed next were all sequenced from one sample in a study of T cell responses to AZD1222 COVID-19 vaccine. The method was immunoSEQ multiplex PCR; TCRdb's version includes in-frame clones alone and lacks a portion of them. This table has around 140,000 clones, 92% appearing once. Sequences were derived from peripheral blood, sampled on day 0 of AZD1222 vaccination. These receptors originate from an adult in good health.

The rearrangement joins TRBV29-1 to TRBJ2-1; 11 positions agree with TRBD2. The CDR3 is made up of 16 amino acids. The V segment lost 2 bases and the J segment 3 bases; nucleotides outside the gene matches: 6. Per germline, CDR1 SQVTM and CDR2 ANQGSEA. CDR3 in DNA: TGCAGCGTTGAAACTTCGACTAGCGGGAACTACAATGAGCAGTTCTTC. This translates into CSVETSTSGNYNEQFF.

The genes are TRBV3-1 (or the pseudogene TRBV3-2) and TRBJ2-1, with 11 bases that match TRBD2. The CDR3 loop spans 18 amino acids. Germline CDR1 and CDR2: LGHDT and YNNKEL (reference sequence). J was trimmed by 3 bases and V by 1 base; bases with no gene match: 8. CDR3 DNA: TGTGCCAGCAGCCAAGGCCGCCTACTAGCGGGAGACTACAATGAGCAGTTCTTC. This sequence encodes CASSQGRLLAGDYNEQFF.

In this sample, this clone turned up once. The rearrangement uses TRBV7-3 and TRBJ2-1; 7 bases line up with TRBD2. This CDR3 has 16 amino acids. The trim removed 5 bases at V and 0 bases at J, leaving 7 bases unmatched. Germline V gene lookup returns CDR1 SGHTA and CDR2 FQGTGA. The CDR3 region is CASSQSGASSYNEQFF. In DNA, the CDR3 is TGTGCCAGCAGCCAAAGCGGGGCCAGCTCCTACAATGAGCAGTTCTTC.

The genes are TRBV29-1 and TRBJ2-7; 10 nucleotides align to TRBD1. CDR3 length equals 12 residues. Trimming at V came to 7 bases and at J to 5 bases, leaving 5 bases not matched to a gene. Germline V gives CDR1 SQVTM, CDR2 ANQGSEA. In DNA form, the CDR3 reads TGCAGCGGGGGGGACAGGGGCGACGAGCAGTACTTC. It codes for CSGGDRGDEQYF.

The chain links TRBV5-4 to TRBJ2-1; possible D gene TRBD2, 6 bases. V dropped 4 bases and J dropped 8 bases, with 25 bases sitting between them. The CDR3 contains 17 residues. Germline V lookup: CDR1 SGHNT, CDR2 YYREEE (reference sequence). DNA of the CDR3: TGTGCCAGCAGCGAGCCCCATCGACTAGTGTATGTGGATGAGCAGTTCTTC. This encodes CASSEPHRLVYVDEQFF.

The chain joins TRBV5-8 to TRBJ2-7, with 8 bases identical to TRBD1. The CDR3 contains 15 residues. The germline V gene has CDR1 SGHTS and CDR2 YDEGEE. V trimming: 0 bases; J trimming: 7 bases; junction bases outside the gene matches: 9. CDR3 region: CASSLEGQGAGEQYF. DNA of the CDR3: TGTGCCAGCAGCTTGGAGGGCCAGGGGGCGGGAGAGCAGTACTTC.